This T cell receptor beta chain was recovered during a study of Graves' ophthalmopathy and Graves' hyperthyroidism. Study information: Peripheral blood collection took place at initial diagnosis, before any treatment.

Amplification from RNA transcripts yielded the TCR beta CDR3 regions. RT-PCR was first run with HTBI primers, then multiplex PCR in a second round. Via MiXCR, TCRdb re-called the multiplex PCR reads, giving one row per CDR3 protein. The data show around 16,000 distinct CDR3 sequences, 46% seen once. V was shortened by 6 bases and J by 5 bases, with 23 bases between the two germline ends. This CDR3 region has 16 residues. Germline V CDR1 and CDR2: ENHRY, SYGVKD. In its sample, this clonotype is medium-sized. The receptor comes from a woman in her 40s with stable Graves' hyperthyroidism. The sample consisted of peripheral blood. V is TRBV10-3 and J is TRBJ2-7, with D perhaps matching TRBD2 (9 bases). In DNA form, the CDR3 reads TGTGCCATCAGGTCAGGGGGCCCGGGACTAGCAGACGAGCAGTACTTC. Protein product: CAIRSGGPGLADEQYF.